A selection of T cell receptor beta chains follows, all from one sample in a study of cytomegalovirus exposure and HLA in healthy donors. Assay used: immunoSEQ multiplex PCR; TCRdb lists only in-frame clones, some missing. The sample gives roughly 200,000 clones, 82% of which show up once; roughly 1.5% is in the top ten. The sequenced sample consisted of PBMCs. The receptors stem from a woman aged 18-30 years in good health and CMV-seronegative. The CDR3 runs from the conserved cysteine through the conserved F or W. D genes are given only for firm matches. Rows may omit the clone size; those that give it use once, few, many or a size class.

v_call	d_call	j_call	clone_size	cdr3_aa	cdr3_nt
TRBV19	.	TRBJ2-2	.	CASSIDRYGELFF	TGTGCCAGTAGTATAGATCGTTACGGGGAGCTGTTTTTT
TRBV11-2	TRBD2	TRBJ2-3	few	CASSGGGLAGGVGTDTQYF	TGTGCCAGCAGCGGAGGTGGACTAGCGGGAGGGGTCGGCACAGATACGCAGTATTTT
TRBV10-2	.	TRBJ1-1	.	CASSESPDLNTEAFF	TGCGCCAGCAGTGAGTCGCCAGATTTAAACACTGAAGCTTTCTTT
TRBV11-2	.	TRBJ1-2	.	CASSFPTEHHRGANYGYTF	TGTGCCAGCAGCTTCCCAACTGAGCACCATCGGGGAGCTAACTATGGCTACACCTTC
TRBV10-1	.	TRBJ2-2	.	CASSATGSGTGELFF	TGCGCCAGCAGTGCTACGGGTTCGGGGACCGGGGAGCTGTTTTTT
TRBV29-1	TRBD2	TRBJ2-1	.	CSYNTLAGGTHEQFF	TGCAGCTACAACACTCTAGCGGGAGGAACGCATGAGCAGTTCTTC
TRBV27	.	TRBJ1-1	once	CASSPRGGKNTEAFF	TGTGCCAGCAGTCCCCGTGGAGGGAAGAACACTGAAGCTTTCTTT
TRBV27	.	TRBJ2-6	.	CASSLSRRSGANVLTF	TGTGCCAGCAGTTTATCGCGGAGGTCTGGGGCCAACGTCCTGACTTTC
TRBV5-1	TRBD2	TRBJ2-7	once	CASRTGLAGTYEQYF	TGCGCCAGCAGGACTGGACTAGCGGGAACCTACGAGCAGTACTTC
TRBV27	TRBD2	TRBJ2-1	.	CASSPGGAEQFF	TGTGCCAGCAGTCCGGGGGGGGCAGAGCAGTTCTTC
TRBV12-5	.	TRBJ2-1	.	CASGSPRVAKSSYNEQFF	TGTGCTAGTGGTTCCCCGCGGGTGGCCAAGAGCTCCTACAATGAGCAGTTCTTC
TRBV7-9	.	TRBJ1-2	.	CASSSLITLEGDIYGYTF	TGTGCCAGCAGCTCATTAATTACCCTTGAGGGGGACATCTATGGCTACACCTTC
TRBV6-5	TRBD2	TRBJ2-1	.	CASSLLAGANEQFF	TGTGCCAGCAGTCTTCTAGCGGGAGCCAATGAGCAGTTCTTC
TRBV11-2	.	TRBJ2-7	.	CASSLESEGAYEQYF	TGTGCCAGCAGCTTAGAATCGGAGGGAGCCTACGAGCAGTACTTC
TRBV10-2	.	TRBJ2-7	.	CASSEAGTHEQYF	TGCGCCAGCAGTGAGGCGGGAACCCACGAGCAGTACTTC
TRBV6-5	TRBD2	TRBJ2-1	.	CASSMTSGTYNEQFF	TGTGCCAGCAGCATGACTAGCGGGACGTACAATGAGCAGTTCTTC
TRBV30	.	TRBJ1-2	.	CAWSNTAGGYTF	TGTGCCTGGAGTAACACCGCGGGGGGCTACACCTTC
TRBV9	TRBD2	TRBJ2-3	few	CASAQSGGRSQYF	TGTGCCAGCGCTCAATCGGGGGGTAGGTCGCAGTATTTT
TRBV30	.	TRBJ2-5	.	CAWSPLGAETQYF	TGTGCCTGGAGTCCCCTAGGGGCAGAGACCCAGTACTTC
TRBV7-2	.	TRBJ2-2	.	CASSFIVRTGELFF	TGTGCCAGCAGCTTTATAGTGCGCACCGGGGAGCTGTTTTTT
TRBV18	.	TRBJ1-3	.	CASSRSSSGNTIYF	TGTGCCAGCTCCCGGTCGTCCTCTGGAAACACCATATATTTT
TRBV7-9	.	TRBJ2-2	.	CASSPRDGGFTGELFF	TGTGCCAGCAGCCCCCGGGATGGGGGCTTCACCGGGGAGCTGTTTTTT
TRBV28	TRBD2	TRBJ2-7	.	CASGRGSYEQYF	TGTGCCAGCGGGCGGGGGTCCTACGAGCAGTACTTC
TRBV16	.	TRBJ1-1	.	CATSAGYYTEAFF	TGTGCCACCAGCGCGGGCTATTACACTGAAGCTTTCTTT
TRBV7-2	.	TRBJ1-1	.	CASSSTTGLNTEAFF	TGTGCCAGCAGCTCGACGACAGGTTTGAACACTGAAGCTTTCTTT
TRBV28	TRBD1	TRBJ1-5	.	CASRGTGVFSRNQPQHF	TGTGCCAGCAGAGGGACAGGGGTCTTTAGTCGCAATCAGCCCCAGCATTTT
TRBV18	TRBD1	TRBJ1-2	.	CASSPPGTGYGYTF	TGTGCCAGCTCACCCCCCGGGACAGGCTATGGCTACACCTTC
TRBV9	TRBD1	TRBJ2-6	once	CASSVTGSDSGANVLTF	TGTGCCAGCAGCGTGACAGGGTCGGACTCTGGGGCCAACGTCCTGACTTTC
TRBV7-2	.	TRBJ1-2	.	CASSLERGSYGYTF	TGTGCCAGCAGCTTAGAAAGGGGAAGTTATGGCTACACCTTC
TRBV6-6	TRBD2	TRBJ2-7	.	CASSYGDGRGYEQYF	TGTGCCAGCAGTTACGGGGACGGGAGGGGCTACGAGCAGTACTTC
TRBV27	TRBD2	TRBJ2-3	.	CASSFGLAGADTQYF	TGTGCCAGCAGTTTCGGACTAGCGGGTGCAGATACGCAGTATTTT
TRBV6-6	.	TRBJ2-5	.	CASSYSGRMDTQYF	TGTGCCAGCAGTTACTCGGGGCGAATGGACACCCAGTACTTC
TRBV28	TRBD1	TRBJ2-3	.	CASSARGQAPSTDTQYF	TGTGCCAGCAGTGCTAGGGGACAGGCCCCTAGCACAGATACGCAGTATTTT
TRBV7-9	.	TRBJ2-1	once	CASSFRGSSYNEQFF	TGTGCCAGCAGCTTTCGGGGGAGCTCCTACAATGAGCAGTTCTTC
TRBV7-2	.	TRBJ1-1	.	CASSSYNGVNTEAFF	TGTGCCAGCAGCTCCTATAACGGGGTCAACACTGAAGCTTTCTTT
TRBV28	.	TRBJ2-4	.	CASSYGGVAKNIQYF	TGTGCCAGCAGTTACGGCGGGGTAGCCAAAAACATTCAGTACTTC
TRBV6-6	.	TRBJ2-5	.	CASELGHNQETQYF	TGTGCCAGCGAACTGGGACACAACCAGGAGACCCAGTACTTC
TRBV25-1	.	TRBJ1-1	.	CASSEYGVGGSSTEAFF	TGTGCCAGCAGTGAATATGGGGTCGGAGGGAGTAGCACTGAAGCTTTCTTT
TRBV19	.	TRBJ1-2	.	CASSITTRIDYGYTF	TGTGCCAGTAGTATCACGACCAGGATTGACTATGGCTACACCTTC
TRBV27	.	TRBJ2-3	few	CASSLGRDTQYF	TGTGCCAGCAGTTTGGGGCGAGATACGCAGTATTTT
TRBV11-2	.	TRBJ1-2	.	CASSLVSGRDGYTF	TGTGCCAGCAGCTTAGTATCAGGGAGGGATGGCTACACCTTC
TRBV7-2	TRBD1	TRBJ1-5	.	CASSLGTGAYSNQPQHF	TGTGCCAGCAGCTTAGGGACAGGGGCTTATAGCAATCAGCCCCAGCATTTT
TRBV19	.	TRBJ1-5	.	CASKAGNQPQHF	TGTGCCAGTAAAGCAGGGAATCAGCCCCAGCATTTT
TRBV7-6	TRBD1	TRBJ2-2	once	CASSLTGSGELFF	TGTGCCAGCAGCCTGACAGGGTCCGGGGAGCTGTTTTTT
TRBV5-4	.	TRBJ2-2	.	CASSLFTNTGELFF	TGTGCCAGCAGCTTGTTCACGAACACCGGGGAGCTGTTTTTT
TRBV4-3	.	TRBJ2-1	.	CASSQTRFQRLIDEQFF	TGCGCCAGCAGCCAAACCCGGTTCCAGCGTTTAATCGATGAGCAGTTCTTC
TRBV7-6	.	TRBJ1-4	.	CASSLSGYNEKLFF	TGTGCCAGCAGCTTGTCAGGGTATAATGAAAAACTGTTTTTT
TRBV4-1	TRBD1	TRBJ1-3	few	CASSLMWSQQGTGNTIYF	TGCGCCAGCAGCCTTATGTGGAGCCAACAGGGGACTGGAAACACCATATATTTT
TRBV28	.	TRBJ1-2	.	CASSSSGTEGYGYTF	TGTGCCAGCAGTTCATCCGGGACTGAAGGCTATGGCTACACCTTC